The entry below gives a single TCR beta chain sequence along with its context. Its antigen is unidentified. The sample originates from a study of T-cell memory formation after mild COVID-19. For the study at large: TCR clusters largely stayed donor specific. Points from the study as a whole: Memory sampled before infection contained some responding clones, suggesting cross-reactive memory joined.

The CDR3 contains 13 residues. Trimming took 2 bases from V and 9 from J, leaving 11 bases between them. Germline values: CDR1 WSHSY, CDR2 SAAADI. TCRdb passed the 5' RACE reads through MiXCR, listing each CDR3 protein once. This table has about 350,000 distinct CDR3 sequences, roughly 15% appearing once. Sequencing was carried out using PBMCs or a T cell subset sorted from them (not recorded which). The receptor comes from a young man who had mild COVID-19 (a few samples of this study predate the infection). Cell type and time point are not known. The chain combines TRBV10-2 with TRBJ2-1; D not certain. The CDR3: CASSEPWRSEQFF. The CDR3 nucleotides read TGCGCCAGCAGTGAGCCTTGGCGGAGTGAGCAGTTCTTC.